This note documents a single T cell receptor beta chain sequence. Its antigen is still unknown. A single base separates this from a much larger clone, so it may be a read error. Per the germline V gene, CDR1 is SGHVS and CDR2 is FNYEAQ. The CDR3 covers 13 residues. Using a J-beta primer mix together with a sample-barcoded 5' primer, a second PCR was run for about 7 to 12 cycles. Each cDNA was tagged by a template-switch adaptor containing 12 random nucleotides. TCRdb independently ran MiXCR on the 5' RACE reads; one entry per CDR3 protein. Of about 1.8 million distinct CDR3 sequences detected, about 49% appear once; the ten largest clones hold 2% to 2.5%. The sample comes from a study of blood T cells in healthy people across ages. Findings and caveats of the study: Researchers judged that diversity estimates from one million T cells fell short of true values.

Healthy Caucasian individuals from Russia aged roughly 6 to 90 served as donors. Sample: blood. The TCR originated in a woman between 40 and 50 years old in good health. V is TRBV7-6 and J is TRBJ2-1; D is ambiguous. The CDR3 reads CAGSLPDYNEQFF. The CDR3 DNA follows: TGTGCCGGCAGCTTACCAGACTACAATGAGCAGTTCTTC.